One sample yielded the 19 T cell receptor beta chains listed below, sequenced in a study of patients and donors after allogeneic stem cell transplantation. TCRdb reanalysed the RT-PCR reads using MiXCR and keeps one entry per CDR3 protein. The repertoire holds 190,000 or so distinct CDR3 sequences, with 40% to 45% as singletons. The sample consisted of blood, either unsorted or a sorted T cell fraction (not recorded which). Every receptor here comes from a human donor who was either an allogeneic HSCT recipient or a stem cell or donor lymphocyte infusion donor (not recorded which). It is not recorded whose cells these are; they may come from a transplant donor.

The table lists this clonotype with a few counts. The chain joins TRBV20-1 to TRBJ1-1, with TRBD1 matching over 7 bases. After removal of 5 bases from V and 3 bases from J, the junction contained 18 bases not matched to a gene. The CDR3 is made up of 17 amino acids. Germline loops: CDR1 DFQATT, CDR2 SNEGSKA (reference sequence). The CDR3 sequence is CSALQTGLFRSDTEAFF. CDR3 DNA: TGCAGTGCTCTTCAGACAGGGCTTTTCAGGAGTGACACTGAAGCTTTCTTT.

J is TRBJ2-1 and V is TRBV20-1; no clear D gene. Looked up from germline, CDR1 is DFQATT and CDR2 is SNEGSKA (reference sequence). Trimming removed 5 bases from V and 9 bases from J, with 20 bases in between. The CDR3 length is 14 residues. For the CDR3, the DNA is TGCAGTGCTCGCCTAATCCCATTTCCTGCTGAGCAGTTCTTC. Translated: CSARLIPFPAEQFF.

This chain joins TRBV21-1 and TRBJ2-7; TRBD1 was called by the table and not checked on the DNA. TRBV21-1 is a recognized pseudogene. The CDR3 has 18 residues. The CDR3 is CASSKQKGERVVCYEQYF. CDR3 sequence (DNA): TGTGCCAGCAGCAAACAAAAAGGGGAAAGGGTGGTATGCTACGAGCAGTACTTC.

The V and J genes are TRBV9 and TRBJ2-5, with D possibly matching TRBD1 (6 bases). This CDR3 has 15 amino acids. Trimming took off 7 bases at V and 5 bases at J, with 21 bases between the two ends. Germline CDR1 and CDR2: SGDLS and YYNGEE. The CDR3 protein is CASSTGHNSGETQYF. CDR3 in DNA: TGTGCCAGCTCTACGGGACACAATAGTGGGGAGACCCAGTACTTC.

The CDR3 here is CASSQDLAPLGYEQFF. The CDR3 DNA reads TGTGCCAGCAGCCAAGATCTGGCGCCCCTCGGCTATGAGCAGTTCTTC. This chain uses TRBV14 with TRBJ2-1; D is ambiguous. Germline V CDR1 and CDR2: SGHDN, FVKESK. V was cut by 0 bases and J by 8 bases, with 17 bases left in between. The CDR3 contains 16 residues.

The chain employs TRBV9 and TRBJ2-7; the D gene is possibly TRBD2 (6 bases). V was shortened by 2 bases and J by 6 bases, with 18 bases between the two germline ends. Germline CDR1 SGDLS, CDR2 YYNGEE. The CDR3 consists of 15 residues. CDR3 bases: TGTGCCAGCAGCGTGGGGGGTGGCACGGCGGGCGAGCAGTACTTC. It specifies CASSVGGGTAGEQYF.

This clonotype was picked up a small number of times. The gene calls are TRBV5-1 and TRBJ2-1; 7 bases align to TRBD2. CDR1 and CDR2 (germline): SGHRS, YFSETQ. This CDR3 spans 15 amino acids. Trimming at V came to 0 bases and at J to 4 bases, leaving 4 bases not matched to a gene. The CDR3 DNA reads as TGCGCCAGCAGCTTGGGGGCTAGCGGATACAATGAGCAGTTCTTC. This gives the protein CASSLGASGYNEQFF.

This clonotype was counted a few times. Here the CDR3 DNA reads TGTGCCAGCAGCTTCCCTAGAGATACGCAGTATTTT. Protein product: CASSFPRDTQYF. The V gene is TRBV7-8, the J gene TRBJ2-3; D gene ambiguous. Germline-derived CDR1 and CDR2 are SGHVS and FQNEAQ. The CDR3 totals 12 residues. The germline V and J ends were trimmed by 3 bases and 5 bases, with 6 bases remaining between them.

CDR3 bases: TGTGCCAGCAGTTTAGGTGACAGCCCTTACTATGGCTACACCTTC. It specifies CASSLGDSPYYGYTF. This chain uses TRBV12-3 or TRBV12-4 with TRBJ1-2, with D perhaps matching TRBD1 (5 bases). V lost 1 base to trimming and J lost 3 bases, with 12 bases between them. The CDR3 loop spans 15 amino acids.

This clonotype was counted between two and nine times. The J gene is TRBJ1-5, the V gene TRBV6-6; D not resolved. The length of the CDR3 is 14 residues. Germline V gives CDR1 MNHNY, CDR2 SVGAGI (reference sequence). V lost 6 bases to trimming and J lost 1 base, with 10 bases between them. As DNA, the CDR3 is TGTGCCAGCAGCCCTCCCAAAAGCAATCAGCCCCAGCATTTT. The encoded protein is CASSPPKSNQPQHF.

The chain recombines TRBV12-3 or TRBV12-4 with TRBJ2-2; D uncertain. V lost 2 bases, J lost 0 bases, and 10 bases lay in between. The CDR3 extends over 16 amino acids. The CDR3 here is CASSLRVLANTGELFF. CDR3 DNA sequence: TGTGCCAGCAGTTTAAGGGTATTGGCGAACACCGGGGAGCTGTTTTTT.

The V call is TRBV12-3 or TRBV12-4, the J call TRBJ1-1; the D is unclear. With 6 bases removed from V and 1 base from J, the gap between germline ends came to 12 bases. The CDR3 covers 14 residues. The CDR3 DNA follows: TGTGCCAGCAGCTCCCGACCGACGAACACTGAAGCTTTCTTT. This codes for CASSSRPTNTEAFF.

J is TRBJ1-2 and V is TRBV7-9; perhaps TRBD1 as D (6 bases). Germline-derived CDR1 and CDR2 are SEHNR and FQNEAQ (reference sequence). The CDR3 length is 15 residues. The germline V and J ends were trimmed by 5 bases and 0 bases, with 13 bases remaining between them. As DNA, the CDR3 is TGTGCCAGCAGCCCTGGACAGAGTTCTAACTATGGCTACACCTTC. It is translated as CASSPGQSSNYGYTF.

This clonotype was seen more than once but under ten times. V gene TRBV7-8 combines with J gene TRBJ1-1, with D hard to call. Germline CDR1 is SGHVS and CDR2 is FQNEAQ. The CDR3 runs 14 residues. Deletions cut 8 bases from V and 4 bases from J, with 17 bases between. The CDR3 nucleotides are TGTGCCAGCGACCCTCGGGGTCTGGGCACTGAAGCTTTCTTT. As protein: CASDPRGLGTEAFF.

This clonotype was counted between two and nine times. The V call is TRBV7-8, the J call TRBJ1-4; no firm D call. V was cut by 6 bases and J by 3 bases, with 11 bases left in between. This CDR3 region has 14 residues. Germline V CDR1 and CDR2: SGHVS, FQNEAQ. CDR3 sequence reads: CASSIFFPNEKLFF. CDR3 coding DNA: TGTGCCAGCAGTATATTTTTCCCTAATGAAAAACTGTTTTTT. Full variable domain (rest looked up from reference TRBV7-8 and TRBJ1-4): GAGVSQSPRYKVAKRGQDVALRCDPISGHVSLFWYQQALGQGPEFLTYFQNEAQLDKSGLPSDRFFAERPEGSVSTLKIQRTQQEDSAVYLCASSIFFPNEKLFFGSGTQLSVL.

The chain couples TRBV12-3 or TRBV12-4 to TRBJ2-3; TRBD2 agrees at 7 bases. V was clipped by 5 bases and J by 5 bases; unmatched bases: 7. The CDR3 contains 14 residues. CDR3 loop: CASSTGLVVDTQYF. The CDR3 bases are TGTGCCAGCAGTACCGGACTAGTTGTAGATACGCAGTATTTT.

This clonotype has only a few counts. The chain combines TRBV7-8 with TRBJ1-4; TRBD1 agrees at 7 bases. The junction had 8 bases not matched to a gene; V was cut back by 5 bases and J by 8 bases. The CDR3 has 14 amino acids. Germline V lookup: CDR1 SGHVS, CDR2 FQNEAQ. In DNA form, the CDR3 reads TGTGCCAGCAGCCCCCGACAGGGTAACGAAAAACTGTTTTTT. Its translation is CASSPRQGNEKLFF.

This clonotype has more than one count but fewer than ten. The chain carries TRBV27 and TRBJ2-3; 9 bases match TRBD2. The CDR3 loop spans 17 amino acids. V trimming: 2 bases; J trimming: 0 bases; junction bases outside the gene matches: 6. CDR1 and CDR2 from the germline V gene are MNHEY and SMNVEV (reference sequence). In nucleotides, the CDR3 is TGTGCCAGCAGTTTAAGAATAGCGGGAGTAAGCACAGATACGCAGTATTTT. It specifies CASSLRIAGVSTDTQYF.

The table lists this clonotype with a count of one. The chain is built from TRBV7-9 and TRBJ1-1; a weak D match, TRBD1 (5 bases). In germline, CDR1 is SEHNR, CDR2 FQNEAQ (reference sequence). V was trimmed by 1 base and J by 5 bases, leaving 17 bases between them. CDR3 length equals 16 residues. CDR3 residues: CASSLETVRGETEAFF. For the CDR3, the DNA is TGTGCCAGCAGCTTAGAGACTGTAAGGGGTGAGACTGAAGCTTTCTTT.